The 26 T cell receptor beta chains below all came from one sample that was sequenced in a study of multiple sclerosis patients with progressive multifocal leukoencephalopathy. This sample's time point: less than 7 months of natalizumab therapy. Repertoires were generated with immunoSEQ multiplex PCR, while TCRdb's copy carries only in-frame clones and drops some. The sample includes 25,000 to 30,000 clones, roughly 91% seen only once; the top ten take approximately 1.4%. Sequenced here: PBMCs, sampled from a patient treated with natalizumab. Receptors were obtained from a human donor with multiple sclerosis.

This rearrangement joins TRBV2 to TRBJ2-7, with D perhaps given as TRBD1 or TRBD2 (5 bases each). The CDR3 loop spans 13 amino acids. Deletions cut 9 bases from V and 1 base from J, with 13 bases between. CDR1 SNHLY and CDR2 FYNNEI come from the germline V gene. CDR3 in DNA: TGTGCCAGTCCGGGACCAAATTCCTACGAGCAGTACTTC. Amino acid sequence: CASPGPNSYEQYF.

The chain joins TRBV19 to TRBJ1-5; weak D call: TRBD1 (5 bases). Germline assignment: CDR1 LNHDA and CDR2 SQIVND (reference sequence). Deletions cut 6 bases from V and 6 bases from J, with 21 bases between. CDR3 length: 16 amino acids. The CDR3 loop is CASSRPRGGVPQPQHF. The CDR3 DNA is TGTGCCAGTAGCCGCCCCCGTGGGGGGGTTCCTCAGCCCCAGCATTTT.

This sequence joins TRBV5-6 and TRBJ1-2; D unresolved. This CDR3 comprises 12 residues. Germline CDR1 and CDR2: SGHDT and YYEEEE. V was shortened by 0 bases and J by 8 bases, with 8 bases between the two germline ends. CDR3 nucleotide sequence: TGTGCCAGCAGCTTGGACCTCAGGGGCTACACCTTC. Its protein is CASSLDLRGYTF.

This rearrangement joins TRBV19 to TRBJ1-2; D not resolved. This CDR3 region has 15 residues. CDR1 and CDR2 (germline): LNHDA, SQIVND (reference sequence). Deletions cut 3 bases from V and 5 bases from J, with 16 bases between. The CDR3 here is CASSIDTRQSYGYTF. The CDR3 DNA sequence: TGTGCCAGTAGTATTGACACCCGACAAAGTTATGGCTACACCTTC.

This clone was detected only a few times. The CDR3 loop is CASSLDRDMLDYGYTF. In nucleotides, the CDR3 is TGTGCCAGCAGTTTGGATCGGGACATGTTAGACTATGGCTACACCTTC. The J gene is TRBJ1-2, the V gene TRBV28; D possibly corresponds to TRBD1 (6 bases). The CDR3 runs 16 residues. Germline V gene data show CDR1 as MDHEN and CDR2 as SYDVKM. V was clipped by 3 bases and J by 3 bases, with 17 bases between them.

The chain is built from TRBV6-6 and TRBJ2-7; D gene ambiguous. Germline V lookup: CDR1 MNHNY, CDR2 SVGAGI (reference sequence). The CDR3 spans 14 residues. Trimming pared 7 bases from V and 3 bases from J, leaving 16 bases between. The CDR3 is CASTLRTDYYEQYF. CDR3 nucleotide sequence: TGTGCCAGCACCCTTAGGACGGATTACTACGAGCAGTACTTC.

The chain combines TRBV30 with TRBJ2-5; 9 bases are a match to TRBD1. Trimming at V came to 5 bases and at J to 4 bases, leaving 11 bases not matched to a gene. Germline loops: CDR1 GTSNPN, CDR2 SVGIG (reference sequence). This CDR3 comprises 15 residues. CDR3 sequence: CAWSLRTGGAETQYF. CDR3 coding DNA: TGTGCCTGGTCCCTTAGAACAGGGGGCGCAGAGACCCAGTACTTC.

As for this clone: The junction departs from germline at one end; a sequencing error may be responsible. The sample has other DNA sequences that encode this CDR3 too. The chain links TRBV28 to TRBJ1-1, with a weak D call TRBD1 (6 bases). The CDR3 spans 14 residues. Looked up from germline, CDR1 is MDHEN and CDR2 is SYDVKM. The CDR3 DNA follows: TGCGCCAGCAGTTCGATGGGGGCGAACACTGAAGCTTTCTTT. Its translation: CASSSMGANTEAFF.

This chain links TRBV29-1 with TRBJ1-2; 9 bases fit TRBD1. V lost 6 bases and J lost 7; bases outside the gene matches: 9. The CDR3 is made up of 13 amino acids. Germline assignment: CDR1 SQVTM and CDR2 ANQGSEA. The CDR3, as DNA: TGCAGCGTCAGACCGACAGGGGGACTTGGCTACACCTTC. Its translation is CSVRPTGGLGYTF.

The CDR3 loop reads CASRWDTHGYTF. CDR3 sequence (DNA): TGTGCCAGCAGGTGGGACACCCATGGCTACACCTTC. This sequence joins TRBV2 and TRBJ1-2; weak D call: TRBD1 (6 bases). The V gene lost 6 bases and the J gene lost 6 bases, with 11 bases spanning the gap. This CDR3 comprises 12 residues. Per the germline V gene, CDR1 is SNHLY and CDR2 is FYNNEI.

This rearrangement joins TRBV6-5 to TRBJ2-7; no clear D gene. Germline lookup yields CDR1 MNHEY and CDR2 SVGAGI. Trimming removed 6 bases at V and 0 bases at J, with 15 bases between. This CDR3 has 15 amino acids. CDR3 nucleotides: TGTGCCAGCAGCCTTGCGGCGGAAAGCTCCTACGAGCAGTACTTC. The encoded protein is CASSLAAESSYEQYF.

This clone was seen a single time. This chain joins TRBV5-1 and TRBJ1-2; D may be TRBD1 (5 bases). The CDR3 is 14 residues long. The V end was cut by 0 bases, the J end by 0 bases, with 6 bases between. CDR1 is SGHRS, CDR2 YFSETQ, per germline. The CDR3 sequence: CASSLEGANYGYTF. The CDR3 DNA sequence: TGCGCCAGCAGCTTGGAAGGGGCTAACTATGGCTACACCTTC.

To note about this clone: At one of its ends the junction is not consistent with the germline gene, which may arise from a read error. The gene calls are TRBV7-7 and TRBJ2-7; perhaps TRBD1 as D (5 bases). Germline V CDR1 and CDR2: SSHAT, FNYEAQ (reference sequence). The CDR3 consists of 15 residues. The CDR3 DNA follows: TGTGCTAGCAGCTTAGGTCCGGGCCAGGGTGACGAGCAGTACTTC. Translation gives CASSLGPGQGDEQYF.

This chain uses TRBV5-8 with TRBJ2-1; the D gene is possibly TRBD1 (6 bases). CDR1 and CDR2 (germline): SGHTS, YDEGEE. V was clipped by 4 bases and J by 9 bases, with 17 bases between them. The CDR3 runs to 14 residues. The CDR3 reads CASSPPGAAGEQFF. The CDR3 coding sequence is TGTGCCAGCAGCCCGCCAGGGGCCGCGGGTGAGCAGTTCTTC.

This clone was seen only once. The CDR3 sequence is CASSPLWGPVPKPQHF. In DNA form, the CDR3 reads TGTGCCAGCAGCCCTCTATGGGGGCCCGTACCAAAGCCCCAGCATTTT. The rearrangement uses TRBV7-8 and TRBJ1-5, with a weak D call TRBD1 (6 bases). This CDR3 spans 16 amino acids. The germline gives CDR1 SGHVS, CDR2 FQNEAQ. V lost 5 bases, J lost 8 bases, and 22 bases lay in between. The whole variable domain, filled in from reference TRBV7-8 and TRBJ1-5, reads GAGVSQSPRYKVAKRGQDVALRCDPISGHVSLFWYQQALGQGPEFLTYFQNEAQLDKSGLPSDRFFAERPEGSVSTLKIQRTQQEDSAVYLCASSPLWGPVPKPQHFGDGTRLSIL.

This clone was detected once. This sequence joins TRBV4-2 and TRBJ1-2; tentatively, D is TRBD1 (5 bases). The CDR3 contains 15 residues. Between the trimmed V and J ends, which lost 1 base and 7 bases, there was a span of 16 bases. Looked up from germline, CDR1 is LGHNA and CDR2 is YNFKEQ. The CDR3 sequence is CASSQGPGRQGGYTF. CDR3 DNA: TGTGCCAGCAGCCAAGGTCCCGGCCGGCAGGGTGGCTACACCTTC.

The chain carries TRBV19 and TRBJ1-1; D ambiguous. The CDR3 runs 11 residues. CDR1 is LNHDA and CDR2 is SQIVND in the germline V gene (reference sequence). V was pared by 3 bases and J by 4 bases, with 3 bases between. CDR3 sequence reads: CASSMTTEAFF. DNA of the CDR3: TGTGCCAGTAGTATGACCACTGAAGCTTTCTTT.

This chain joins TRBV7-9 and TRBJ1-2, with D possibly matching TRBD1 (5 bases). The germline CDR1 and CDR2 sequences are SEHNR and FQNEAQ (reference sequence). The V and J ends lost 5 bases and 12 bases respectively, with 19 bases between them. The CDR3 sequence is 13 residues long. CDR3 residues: CASSPGHTAAHTF. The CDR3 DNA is TGTGCCAGCAGCCCCGGACACACCGCCGCCCACACCTTC.

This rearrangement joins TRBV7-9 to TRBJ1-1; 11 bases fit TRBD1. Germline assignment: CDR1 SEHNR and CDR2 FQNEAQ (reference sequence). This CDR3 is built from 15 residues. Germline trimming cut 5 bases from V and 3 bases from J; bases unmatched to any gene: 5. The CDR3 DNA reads TGTGCCAGCAGCACCGGACAGGGGGCGGACACTGAAGCTTTCTTT. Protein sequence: CASSTGQGADTEAFF. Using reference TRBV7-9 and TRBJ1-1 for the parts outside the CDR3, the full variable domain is DTGVSQNPRHKITKRGQNVTFRCDPISEHNRLYWYRQTLGQGPEFLTYFQNEAQLEKSRLLSDRFSAERPKGSFSTLEIQRTEQGDSAMYLCASSTGQGADTEAFFGQGTRLTVV.

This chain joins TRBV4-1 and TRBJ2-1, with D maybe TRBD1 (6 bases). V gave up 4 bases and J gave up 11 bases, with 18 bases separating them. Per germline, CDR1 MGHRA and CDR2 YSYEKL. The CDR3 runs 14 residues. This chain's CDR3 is CASSLPGGQGKQFF. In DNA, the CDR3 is TGCGCCAGCAGCCTCCCTGGGGGTCAGGGGAAGCAGTTCTTC.

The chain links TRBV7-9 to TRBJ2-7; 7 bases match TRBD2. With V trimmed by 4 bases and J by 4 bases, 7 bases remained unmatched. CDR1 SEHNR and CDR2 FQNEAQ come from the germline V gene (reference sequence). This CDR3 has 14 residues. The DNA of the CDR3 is TGTGCCAGCAGCTCGACTAGCAGCCCTTACGAGCAGTACTTC. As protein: CASSSTSSPYEQYF.

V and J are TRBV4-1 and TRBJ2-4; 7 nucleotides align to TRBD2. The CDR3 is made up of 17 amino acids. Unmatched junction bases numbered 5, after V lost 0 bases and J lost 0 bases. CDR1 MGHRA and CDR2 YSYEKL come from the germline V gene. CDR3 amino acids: CASSQEKWGGAKNIQYF. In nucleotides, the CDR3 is TGCGCCAGCAGCCAAGAAAAGTGGGGGGGAGCCAAAAACATTCAGTACTTC.

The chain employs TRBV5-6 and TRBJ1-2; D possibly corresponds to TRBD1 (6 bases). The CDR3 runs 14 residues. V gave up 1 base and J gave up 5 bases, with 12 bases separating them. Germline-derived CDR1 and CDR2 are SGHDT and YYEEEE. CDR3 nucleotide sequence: TGTGCCAGCAGCTTGTTGACAGGTGATTATGGCTACACCTTC. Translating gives CASSLLTGDYGYTF.

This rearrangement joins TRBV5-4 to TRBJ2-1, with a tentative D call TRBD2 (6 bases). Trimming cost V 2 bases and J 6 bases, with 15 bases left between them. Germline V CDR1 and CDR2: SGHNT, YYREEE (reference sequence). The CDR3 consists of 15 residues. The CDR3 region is CASSFGRENFNEQFF. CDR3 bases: TGTGCCAGCAGCTTTGGCCGGGAGAATTTCAATGAGCAGTTCTTC.

Written as DNA, the CDR3 is TGTGCCAGCAGCTTAGCCGTGAGGGGTGGGCAAGAGACCCAGTACTTC. Protein product: CASSLAVRGGQETQYF. The V and J genes are TRBV7-9 and TRBJ2-5; either TRBD1 or TRBD2 may supply D (5 bases each). Germline V CDR1 and CDR2: SEHNR, FQNEAQ (reference sequence). Trimming left V 0 bases short and J 2 bases short, with 13 bases between. The CDR3 covers 16 residues.

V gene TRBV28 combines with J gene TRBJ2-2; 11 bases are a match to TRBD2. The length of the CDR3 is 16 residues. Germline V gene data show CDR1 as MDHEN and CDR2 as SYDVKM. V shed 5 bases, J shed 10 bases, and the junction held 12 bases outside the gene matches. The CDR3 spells CASSPSGLAGQTELFF. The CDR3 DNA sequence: TGTGCCAGCAGTCCGTCCGGACTAGCGGGTCAGACGGAGCTGTTTTTT.